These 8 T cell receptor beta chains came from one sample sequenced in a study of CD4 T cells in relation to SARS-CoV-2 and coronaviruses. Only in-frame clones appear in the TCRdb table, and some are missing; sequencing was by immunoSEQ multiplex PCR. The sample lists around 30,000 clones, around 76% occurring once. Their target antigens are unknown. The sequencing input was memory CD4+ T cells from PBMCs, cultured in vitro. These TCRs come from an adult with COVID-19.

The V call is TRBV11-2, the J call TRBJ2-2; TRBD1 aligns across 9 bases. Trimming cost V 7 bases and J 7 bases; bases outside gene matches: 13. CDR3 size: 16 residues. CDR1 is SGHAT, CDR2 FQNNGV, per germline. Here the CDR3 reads CASIETVGTGFGELFF. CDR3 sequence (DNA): TGTGCCAGCATCGAGACTGTTGGGACAGGGTTCGGGGAGCTGTTTTTT. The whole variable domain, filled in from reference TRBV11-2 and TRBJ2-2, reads EAGVAQSPRYKIIEKRQSVAFWCNPISGHATLYWYQQILGQGPKLLIQFQNNGVVDDSQLPKDRFSAERLKGVDSTLKIQPAKLEDSAVYLCASIETVGTGFGELFFGEGSRLTVL.

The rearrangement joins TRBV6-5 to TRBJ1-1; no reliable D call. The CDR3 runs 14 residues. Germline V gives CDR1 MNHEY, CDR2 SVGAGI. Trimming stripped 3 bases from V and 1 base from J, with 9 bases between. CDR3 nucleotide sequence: TGTGCCAGCAGTTATGGCAGGTCGAACACTGAAGCTTTCTTT. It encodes CASSYGRSNTEAFF.

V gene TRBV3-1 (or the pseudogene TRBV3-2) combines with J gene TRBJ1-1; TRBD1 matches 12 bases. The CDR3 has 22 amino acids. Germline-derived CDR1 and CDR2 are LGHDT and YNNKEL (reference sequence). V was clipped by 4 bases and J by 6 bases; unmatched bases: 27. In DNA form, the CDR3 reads TGTGCCAGCAGCCCTCTCCACCCCCCGGGTGGGACAGGGGGCGACTTCAAACCTGAAGCTTTCTTT. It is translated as CASSPLHPPGGTGGDFKPEAFF.

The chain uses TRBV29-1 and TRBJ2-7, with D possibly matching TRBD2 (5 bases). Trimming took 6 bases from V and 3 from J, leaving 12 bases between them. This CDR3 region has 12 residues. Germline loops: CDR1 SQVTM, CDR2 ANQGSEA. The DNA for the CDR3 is TGCAGCGTGCTCCTAGCTAGCTACGAGCAGTACTTC. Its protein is CSVLLASYEQYF.

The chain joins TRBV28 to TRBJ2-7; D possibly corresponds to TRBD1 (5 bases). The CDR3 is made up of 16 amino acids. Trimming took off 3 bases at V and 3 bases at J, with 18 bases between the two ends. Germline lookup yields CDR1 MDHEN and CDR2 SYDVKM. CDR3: CASSFPGQVSGYEQYF. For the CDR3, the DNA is TGTGCCAGCAGTTTTCCAGGGCAAGTCTCTGGCTACGAGCAGTACTTC.

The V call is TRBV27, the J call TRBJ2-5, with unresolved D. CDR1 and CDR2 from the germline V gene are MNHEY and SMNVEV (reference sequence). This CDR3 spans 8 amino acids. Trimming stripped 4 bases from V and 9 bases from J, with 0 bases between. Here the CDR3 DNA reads TGTGCCAGCAGTTCCCAGTACTTC. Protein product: CASSSQYF.

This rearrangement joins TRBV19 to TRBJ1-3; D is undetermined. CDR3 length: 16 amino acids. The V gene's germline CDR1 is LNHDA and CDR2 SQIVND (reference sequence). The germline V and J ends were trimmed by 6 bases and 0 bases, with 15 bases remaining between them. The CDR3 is CASSRRAYTSGNTIYF. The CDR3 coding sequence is TGTGCCAGTAGCAGAAGAGCATACACCTCTGGAAACACCATATATTTT.

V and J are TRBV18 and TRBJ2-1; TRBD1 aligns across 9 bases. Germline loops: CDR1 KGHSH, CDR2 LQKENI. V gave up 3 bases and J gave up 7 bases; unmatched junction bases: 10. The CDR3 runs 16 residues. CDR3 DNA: TGTGCCAGCTCACCTTCTACAGGGGGCCTAGGTAATGAGCAGTTCTTC. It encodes CASSPSTGGLGNEQFF.